Following are 25 T cell receptor beta chains from one sample sequenced in a study of control samples from healthy donors and cancer patients. Data came from immunoSEQ multiplex PCR; TCRdb stores just in-frame clones and leaves some out. The table shows 150,000 to 200,000 clones, with around 94% occurring only once. The specimen was blood. The receptors were gathered from a young woman in good health.

This clone was recorded once. The chain employs TRBV7-2 and TRBJ1-1, with 7 positions matching TRBD1. V gave up 1 base and J gave up 1 base; unmatched junction bases: 0. This CDR3 contains 14 residues. Germline lookup yields CDR1 SGHTA and CDR2 FQGNSA. The CDR3 DNA follows: TGTGCCAGCAGCTTAGAGGGGGCGAACACTGAAGCTTTCTTT. It is translated as CASSLEGANTEAFF.

V and J are TRBV2 and TRBJ2-5, with a weak D call TRBD2 (7 bases). Trimming removed 5 bases from V and 1 base from J, with 14 bases in between. In germline, CDR1 is SNHLY, CDR2 FYNNEI. CDR3 length equals 15 residues. The chain's CDR3 is CASSRGGEGQETQYF. The CDR3, as DNA: TGTGCCAGCAGTAGGGGGGGCGAGGGCCAAGAGACCCAGTACTTC.

This rearrangement joins TRBV6-5 to TRBJ1-5, with a possible D match to TRBD1 (6 bases). CDR3 length: 15 residues. Trimming removed 2 bases from V and 0 bases from J, with 8 bases in between. CDR1 MNHEY and CDR2 SVGAGI come from the germline V gene. DNA of the CDR3: TGTGCCAGCAGTTACCGACAGGATAGCAATCAGCCCCAGCATTTT. Translation: CASSYRQDSNQPQHF.

The CDR3 coding sequence is TGTGCCAGCAGCGTAGCCTCGCAAGAGACCCAGTACTTC. Its translation is CASSVASQETQYF. V gene TRBV9 combines with J gene TRBJ2-5; no reliable D call. In germline, CDR1 is SGDLS, CDR2 YYNGEE. The CDR3 totals 13 residues. Trimming stripped 0 bases from V and 2 bases from J, with 5 bases between.

The chain employs TRBV11-3 and TRBJ2-5, with 9 bases matching TRBD2. The germline V gene encodes CDR1 SGHNT and CDR2 YENEEA. Trimming at V came to 3 bases and at J to 4 bases, leaving 0 bases not matched to a gene. This CDR3 has 13 amino acids. The CDR3 protein is CASSFSGRETQYF. CDR3 sequence (DNA): TGTGCCAGCAGCTTTAGCGGGAGAGAGACCCAGTACTTC.

This chain links TRBV7-2 with TRBJ2-2, with a weak D call TRBD1 (5 bases). The CDR3 sequence is 16 residues long. The germline V gene encodes CDR1 SGHTA and CDR2 FQGNSA. V was shortened by 0 bases and J by 2 bases, with 10 bases between the two germline ends. The CDR3 nucleotides read TGTGCCAGCAGCTTAGCATGGCAGGGTAACACCGGGGAGCTGTTTTTT. This encodes CASSLAWQGNTGELFF.

The chain joins TRBV18 to TRBJ1-5, with a weak D call TRBD1 (5 bases). From germline, CDR1 is KGHSH and CDR2 LQKENI. The CDR3 is 14 residues long. Trimming stripped 4 bases from V and 1 base from J, with 8 bases between. The DNA for the CDR3 is TGTGCCAGCTCACAACGGGACAGCAATCAGCCCCAGCATTTT. This sequence encodes CASSQRDSNQPQHF.

Comment on this clone: Within the sample, other DNA sequences also encode this same CDR3. The chain combines TRBV6-2 or TRBV6-3 with TRBJ1-1, with D unclear. Trimming cost V 6 bases and J 5 bases, with 7 bases left between them. CDR1 is MNHEY, CDR2 SVGEGT, per germline. CDR3 length equals 11 residues. CDR3 sequence (DNA): TGTGCCAGCAGCCGGAGGACTGAAGCTTTCTTT. Translation gives CASSRRTEAFF.

The V gene is TRBV11-3, the J gene TRBJ1-2, with 9 bases identical to TRBD1. J was trimmed by 7 bases and V by 1 base; bases with no gene match: 7. This CDR3 spans 15 amino acids. The germline V gene has CDR1 SGHNT and CDR2 YENEEA. CDR3 sequence reads: CASSLVRTGETGYTF. CDR3 nucleotide sequence: TGTGCCAGCAGCTTAGTTAGGACAGGGGAAACTGGCTACACCTTC. Drawing the rest from reference TRBV11-3 and TRBJ1-2, the complete variable domain is EAGVVQSPRYKIIEKKQPVAFWCNPISGHNTLYWYLQNLGQGPELLIRYENEEAVDDSQLPKDRFSAERLKGVDSTLKIQPAELGDSAVYLCASSLVRTGETGYTFGSGTRLTVV.

The gene calls are TRBV3-1 (or the pseudogene TRBV3-2) and TRBJ2-1; 11 bases map to TRBD1. J was trimmed by 7 bases and V by 0 bases; bases with no gene match: 5. Germline V gene data show CDR1 as LGHDT and CDR2 as YNNKEL (reference sequence). The CDR3 totals 16 residues. The CDR3 spells CASSQDLGTGGNEQFF. The CDR3 DNA sequence: TGTGCCAGCAGCCAAGATTTGGGGACAGGGGGAAATGAGCAGTTCTTC.

The rearrangement joins TRBV5-1 to TRBJ1-1; D not certain. The CDR3 is 11 residues long. Germline CDR1 SGHRS, CDR2 YFSETQ. The ends were cut back, 4 bases at V and 1 base at J, with 2 bases in the middle. The CDR3 sequence is CASSENTEAFF. The CDR3 DNA sequence: TGCGCCAGCAGCGAGAACACTGAAGCTTTCTTT.

The chain joins TRBV9 to TRBJ1-1; TRBD1 aligns across 7 bases. V trimming: 4 bases; J trimming: 5 bases; junction bases outside the gene matches: 2. CDR3 length: 12 amino acids. Per the germline V gene, CDR1 is SGDLS and CDR2 is YYNGEE. This chain's CDR3 is CASSIQGTEAFF. CDR3 DNA sequence: TGTGCCAGCAGCATACAGGGGACTGAAGCTTTCTTT.

The V call is TRBV7-2, the J call TRBJ2-7; D ambiguous. Trimming took 0 bases from V and 6 from J, leaving 9 bases between them. The CDR3 length is 13 residues. Looked up from germline, CDR1 is SGHTA and CDR2 is FQGNSA. CDR3 DNA: TGTGCCAGCAGCTTAGCGTGGGCTAGCGAGCAGTACTTC. This codes for CASSLAWASEQYF.

This chain connects TRBV5-1 to TRBJ2-3; unclear D gene. The CDR3 sequence is 14 residues long. The V end was cut by 3 bases, the J end by 3 bases, with 11 bases between. CDR1 and CDR2 from the germline V gene are SGHRS and YFSETQ. For the CDR3, the DNA is TGCGCCAGCAGCTCTGCCTGGGGTACAGATACGCAGTATTTT. It codes for CASSSAWGTDTQYF.

The chain couples TRBV5-8 to TRBJ2-7; D unresolved. The CDR3 sequence is 16 residues long. The germline V gene encodes CDR1 SGHTS and CDR2 YDEGEE. Trimming removed 0 bases at V and 5 bases at J, with 18 bases between. The CDR3 sequence: CASSLGRFLGLNEQYF. CDR3 sequence (DNA): TGTGCCAGCAGCTTGGGGCGATTTTTGGGCCTTAACGAGCAGTACTTC.

The genes are TRBV5-1 and TRBJ2-5, with D tentatively TRBD1 (6 bases). The CDR3 has 15 amino acids. Germline lookup yields CDR1 SGHRS and CDR2 YFSETQ. Trimming removed 1 base from V and 2 bases from J, with 12 bases in between. The DNA of the CDR3 is TGCGCCAGCAGCTTGATAACGACAGGTCAAGAGACCCAGTACTTC. Translated, it gives CASSLITTGQETQYF. Full variable domain (remainder filled in from reference TRBV5-1 and TRBJ2-5): KAGVTQTPRYLIKTRGQQVTLSCSPISGHRSVSWYQQTPGQGLQFLFEYFSETQRNKGNFPGRFSGRQFSNSRSEMNVSTLELGDSALYLCASSLITTGQETQYFGPGTRLLVL.

The chain employs TRBV15 and TRBJ1-1; unclear D gene. The V gene's germline CDR1 is LNHNV and CDR2 YYDKDF (reference sequence). The V end lost 5 bases, the J end lost 0 bases, and 19 bases lay between the germline ends. The length of the CDR3 is 17 residues. The CDR3 loop reads CATSVNSGRIMNTEAFF. The CDR3 DNA reads as TGTGCCACCAGCGTCAACAGCGGACGTATAATGAACACTGAAGCTTTCTTT.

The V call is TRBV15, the J call TRBJ1-1, with D maybe TRBD1 (5 bases). Germline-derived CDR1 and CDR2 are LNHNV and YYDKDF (reference sequence). The ends were cut back, 0 bases at V and 1 base at J, with 15 bases in the middle. The CDR3 spans 17 residues. CDR3 coding DNA: TGTGCCACCAGCAGAGAAATGGGGCGTGCGAGGAACACTGAAGCTTTCTTT. Amino acid sequence: CATSREMGRARNTEAFF.

The V and J genes are TRBV27 and TRBJ2-3; D is unresolved. Germline V CDR1 and CDR2: MNHEY, SMNVEV (reference sequence). The CDR3 length is 13 residues. The ends were cut back, 6 bases at V and 4 bases at J, with 11 bases in the middle. CDR3 loop: CASRWGMADTQYF. Written as DNA, the CDR3 is TGTGCCAGCAGATGGGGTATGGCAGATACGCAGTATTTT.

The chain links TRBV5-6 to TRBJ1-4; 7 nucleotides align to TRBD1. CDR3 length: 15 residues. After removal of 4 bases from V and 5 bases from J, the junction contained 8 bases not matched to a gene. Germline V gives CDR1 SGHDT, CDR2 YYEEEE. As DNA, the CDR3 is TGTGCCAGCAGCCGACCTGACAGGGTAAATGAAAAACTGTTTTTT. Its protein product is CASSRPDRVNEKLFF.

Here the CDR3 DNA reads TGTGCCAGCAGCCGAGATAGGGGCCCCTACGAGCAGTACTTC. Protein sequence: CASSRDRGPYEQYF. This rearrangement joins TRBV4-2 to TRBJ2-7; a possible D gene is TRBD1 (5 bases). The germline V and J ends were trimmed by 4 bases and 2 bases, with 12 bases remaining between them. CDR3 size: 14 residues. Germline V gene sequence: CDR1 LGHNA, CDR2 YNFKEQ.

J is TRBJ1-1 and V is TRBV18; perhaps TRBD1 as D (5 bases). The CDR3 spans 14 residues. Trimming took off 0 bases at V and 2 bases at J, with 7 bases between the two ends. Germline V gene sequence: CDR1 KGHSH, CDR2 LQKENI. CDR3 residues: CASSPPTANTEAFF. The CDR3 DNA follows: TGTGCCAGCTCACCACCGACAGCAAACACTGAAGCTTTCTTT.

The V gene is TRBV5-1, the J gene TRBJ1-6; 8 bases map to TRBD1. V lost 4 bases to trimming and J lost 7 bases; unmatched junction nucleotides: 22. This CDR3 is 20 amino acids long. The V gene's germline CDR1 is SGHRS and CDR2 YFSETQ. DNA for the CDR3: TGCGCCAGCAGCCTAGACGGACAGGGCTTAACCTTTTCTAGGAATTCACCCCTCCACTTT. Its translation is CASSLDGQGLTFSRNSPLHF.

The J gene is TRBJ1-1, the V gene TRBV28; 9 bases match TRBD1. Losses at the gene ends were 6 bases for V and 6 bases for J; bases not matched to a gene: 5. The CDR3 has 13 amino acids. Germline V gene lookup returns CDR1 MDHEN and CDR2 SYDVKM. The chain's CDR3 is CASRDRGLAEAFF. The CDR3 nucleotides are TGTGCCAGCAGGGACAGGGGATTGGCTGAAGCTTTCTTT.

This clone occurred once. The V and J genes are TRBV13 and TRBJ1-1, with D uncertain. The ends were cut back, 5 bases at V and 4 bases at J, with 17 bases in the middle. Germline lookup yields CDR1 PRHDT and CDR2 FYEKMQ (reference sequence). The CDR3 loop spans 15 amino acids. In DNA, the CDR3 is TGTGCCAGCAGCCCCCGGGATTATACCGGCACTGAAGCTTTCTTT. Translation gives CASSPRDYTGTEAFF.